The sequence of this T cell receptor beta chain was determined in a study of cytomegalovirus exposure and HLA in healthy donors. Study-wide results and limits: Cytomegalovirus association was listed for 164 TCR beta chains.

CDR3 size: 15 residues. Per germline, CDR1 MNHNY and CDR2 SVGAGI (reference sequence). Trimming cost V 6 bases and J 4 bases, with 19 bases left between them. A remark on this clone: Antigen unknown.

Sequencing used immunoSEQ multiplex PCR; TCRdb keeps in-frame clones, though not all of them. The sample holds 200,000 or so clones, 88% seen once. It was the roughly 130-subject validation cohort, separate from the approximately 700-subject first cohort, to which the donors belonged. This sequence joins TRBV6-6 and TRBJ2-7; D is possibly TRBD2 (5 bases). The clonotype originates from a woman under 30 in good health and CMV-seronegative. Sequencing was done on a sample of PBMCs. CDR3 coding DNA: TGTGCCAGCAGCCCCTCACTAGGTTGGGGTTACGAGCAGTACTTC. This translates into CASSPSLGWGYEQYF.